Following are 20 T cell receptor beta chains from one sample sequenced in a study of metastatic and nonmetastatic thyroid tumors. All patients were treatment-naive before thyroid surgery. MiXCR re-clonotyped the PCR reads for TCRdb. The sample records 10,000 to 13,000 clones, over 30% being singletons. Sequencing input: tumor tissue. Every receptor here comes from a female donor with papillary thyroid cancer or a benign thyroid nodule (not recorded which). Some clones in this sample may be carry-over from other donors' samples.

The chain has TRBV6-1 and TRBJ2-1; tentatively, D is TRBD1 (5 bases). CDR1 MNHNS and CDR2 SASEGT come from the germline V gene. The germline V and J ends were trimmed by 6 bases and 4 bases, with 19 bases remaining between them. The CDR3 extends over 16 amino acids. CDR3 loop: CASRGMDTRLYNEQFF. CDR3 nucleotide sequence: TGTGCCAGCAGGGGGATGGACACCCGATTGTACAATGAGCAGTTCTTC.

The count of this clone is one. This chain connects TRBV7-3 to TRBJ2-1; 11 bases are shared with TRBD2. V trimming: 5 bases; J trimming: 6 bases; junction bases outside the gene matches: 6. This CDR3 spans 15 amino acids. CDR1 and CDR2 (germline): SGHTA, FQGTGA. CDR3 loop: CASSRTGTSGNEQFF. For the CDR3, the DNA is TGTGCCAGCAGCCGTACCGGGACTAGCGGCAATGAGCAGTTCTTC.

This chain links TRBV11-2 with TRBJ2-3; D is perhaps TRBD2 (6 bases). Germline CDR1 and CDR2: SGHAT and FQNNGV. The CDR3 is 16 residues long. Deletions cut 5 bases from V and 0 bases from J, with 15 bases between. The CDR3: CASSPTGESSTDTQYF. The CDR3 DNA reads as TGTGCCAGCAGCCCGACGGGGGAGTCTAGCACAGATACGCAGTATTTT. The full variable domain, completed using reference TRBV11-2 and TRBJ2-3, is EAGVAQSPRYKIIEKRQSVAFWCNPISGHATLYWYQQILGQGPKLLIQFQNNGVVDDSQLPKDRFSAERLKGVDSTLKIQPAKLEDSAVYLCASSPTGESSTDTQYFGPGTRLTVL.

A word on this clone: Relative to the germline gene, one junction end is altered; a read error may explain this. The CDR3 here is CSARGGSGNTIYF. The DNA of the CDR3 is TGCAGTGCCAGAGGGGGGAGCGGAAACACCATATATTTT. The rearrangement links TRBV20-1 to TRBJ1-3; a weak D match, TRBD1 (6 bases). CDR1 and CDR2 (germline): DFQATT, SNEGSKA (reference sequence). The CDR3 has 13 residues.

Ten or more counts support this clone. The chain has TRBV6-2 or TRBV6-3 and TRBJ2-7; D remains ambiguous. CDR3 size: 14 residues. The V end lost 1 base, the J end lost 5 bases, and 12 bases lay between the germline ends. In germline, CDR1 is MNHEY, CDR2 SVGEGT. The CDR3 is CASSYFGWKDEQYF. For the CDR3, the DNA is TGTGCCAGCAGTTACTTTGGGTGGAAGGACGAGCAGTACTTC.

This clone was observed a handful of times. This chain uses TRBV27 with TRBJ2-6; TRBD1 might be the D (5 bases). The V gene's germline CDR1 is MNHEY and CDR2 SMNVEV (reference sequence). This CDR3 is 15 amino acids long. The V end was cut by 3 bases, the J end by 2 bases, with 8 bases between. This CDR3 reads CASSFKGTGANVLTF. The CDR3 coding sequence is TGTGCCAGCAGTTTTAAGGGGACTGGGGCCAACGTCCTGACTTTC.

This clone came up once. V usage is TRBV7-9 and J usage is TRBJ2-7; D possibly corresponds to TRBD1 (5 bases). Germline V gene data show CDR1 as SEHNR and CDR2 as FQNEAQ (reference sequence). CDR3 length: 14 amino acids. With 5 bases removed from V and 2 bases from J, the gap between germline ends came to 13 bases. CDR3 sequence: CASSPRTLAYEQYF. The CDR3, as DNA: TGTGCCAGCAGCCCCCGGACACTTGCCTACGAGCAGTACTTC.

V gene TRBV4-3 combines with J gene TRBJ2-7; D gene uncertain. Trimming stripped 3 bases from V and 4 bases from J, with 10 bases between. The CDR3 extends over 13 amino acids. Germline-derived CDR1 and CDR2 are LGHNA and YSLEER. The CDR3 sequence: CASSQASGYEQYF. The CDR3 region has the DNA TGCGCCAGCAGCCAGGCAAGTGGATACGAGCAGTACTTC.

V is TRBV5-1 and J is TRBJ2-3; TRBD1 might be the D (8 bases). Trimming removed 2 bases from V and 1 base from J, with 14 bases in between. The CDR3 covers 16 residues. The V gene's germline CDR1 is SGHRS and CDR2 YFSETQ. Here the CDR3 reads CASSLLTGGGTDTQYF. Written as DNA, the CDR3 is TGCGCCAGCAGCTTACTAACAGGGGGGGGCACAGATACGCAGTATTTT.

The chain carries TRBV24-1 and TRBJ1-5; tentative D call: TRBD1 (6 bases). CDR3 size: 16 residues. The V end lost 2 bases, the J end lost 4 bases, and 14 bases lay between the germline ends. Germline V gives CDR1 KGHDR, CDR2 SFDVKD. Here the CDR3 DNA reads TGTGCCACCAGTGATTCTTCAGGGGATAAGAATCAGCCCCAGCATTTT. Residues: CATSDSSGDKNQPQHF.

The V and J genes are TRBV5-6 and TRBJ1-2; 7 bases are shared with TRBD1. CDR3 length: 15 amino acids. The germline V gene has CDR1 SGHDT and CDR2 YYEEEE. Trimming cost V 2 bases and J 6 bases; bases outside gene matches: 10. In nucleotides, the CDR3 is TGTGCCAGCAGCTTCCGTCTGACAGGGCTGGATGGCTACACCTTC. Its translation is CASSFRLTGLDGYTF.

This clone was found a few times. The chain is built from TRBV27 and TRBJ2-7, with 12 nucleotides matching TRBD1. Germline trimming cut 2 bases from V and 6 bases from J; bases unmatched to any gene: 5. The length of the CDR3 is 15 residues. Germline V CDR1 and CDR2: MNHEY, SMNVEV (reference sequence). The CDR3 region is CASSLGTGGSSEQYF. In DNA, the CDR3 is TGTGCCAGCAGTTTAGGGACAGGGGGCTCTTCCGAGCAGTACTTC.

This clone showed up just a few times. This chain connects TRBV20-1 to TRBJ2-7; TRBD1 is a possible D gene (7 bases). Germline V gene sequence: CDR1 DFQATT, CDR2 SNEGSKA (reference sequence). V dropped 3 bases and J dropped 5 bases, with 14 bases sitting between them. This CDR3 has 13 residues. The CDR3 loop is CSARGRGDNEQYF. DNA for the CDR3: TGCAGTGCTAGGGGCAGGGGGGACAACGAGCAGTACTTC.

This chain links TRBV12-3 or TRBV12-4 with TRBJ1-3; D remains ambiguous. Trimming took off 6 bases at V and 0 bases at J, with 9 bases between the two ends. The CDR3 covers 14 residues. The CDR3 spells CASSAQSSGNTIYF. The CDR3 DNA sequence: TGTGCCAGCAGCGCACAGAGCTCTGGAAACACCATATATTTT.

This clone was counted only a few times. The gene calls are TRBV6-1 and TRBJ1-1; D may be TRBD1 (5 bases). The germline V gene has CDR1 MNHNS and CDR2 SASEGT. Trimming stripped 4 bases from V and 6 bases from J, with 12 bases between. The length of the CDR3 is 13 residues. The CDR3 spells CASSVPPGAEAFF. The CDR3 DNA follows: TGTGCCAGCAGTGTCCCTCCGGGGGCTGAAGCTTTCTTT.

This clone came up a few times. The chain recombines TRBV27 with TRBJ2-7; 7 bases align to TRBD2. This CDR3 is built from 15 residues. In germline, CDR1 is MNHEY, CDR2 SMNVEV (reference sequence). V shed 5 bases and J 2 bases; nucleotides not matched to a gene: 9. CDR3 bases: TGTGCCAGCAGTCTACGTAGCGGGCGGCCCTACGAGCAGTACTTC. Translated, it gives CASSLRSGRPYEQYF.

This clone was detected only a few times. The V gene is TRBV6-1, the J gene TRBJ2-5, with 8 bases aligning to TRBD2. Germline V gene lookup returns CDR1 MNHNS and CDR2 SASEGT. After removal of 4 bases from V and 4 bases from J, the junction contained 2 bases not matched to a gene. CDR3 length: 13 amino acids. CDR3 in DNA: TGTGCCAGCAGTGTTCTAGCGGGAGAGACCCAGTACTTC. This gives the protein CASSVLAGETQYF.

This clone occurred a few times. This chain joins TRBV6-6 and TRBJ2-1; D gene ambiguous. Trimming removed 0 bases at V and 0 bases at J, with 9 bases between. This CDR3 region has 16 residues. Germline CDR1 and CDR2: MNHNY and SVGAGI (reference sequence). The CDR3 nucleotides read TGTGCCAGCAGTTACTCCGGCGGCACCTCCTACAATGAGCAGTTCTTC. It specifies CASSYSGGTSYNEQFF.

The J gene is TRBJ2-7, the V gene TRBV24-1, with D possibly TRBD2 on 5 matching bases. This CDR3 is 13 amino acids long. Germline V lookup: CDR1 KGHDR, CDR2 SFDVKD. Trimming removed 5 bases at V and 5 bases at J, with 12 bases between. The CDR3 spells CATSGGAKNEQYF. The CDR3 nucleotides read TGTGCCACCAGTGGGGGAGCTAAAAACGAGCAGTACTTC.

The chain uses TRBV10-2 and TRBJ1-2, with 7 bases identical to TRBD1. Germline-derived CDR1 and CDR2 are WSHSY and SAAADI. V lost 0 bases and J lost 7; bases outside the gene matches: 5. The CDR3 consists of 14 residues. The chain's CDR3 is CASSESETGFGYTF. CDR3 DNA: TGCGCCAGCAGTGAGTCAGAGACAGGGTTTGGCTACACCTTC.